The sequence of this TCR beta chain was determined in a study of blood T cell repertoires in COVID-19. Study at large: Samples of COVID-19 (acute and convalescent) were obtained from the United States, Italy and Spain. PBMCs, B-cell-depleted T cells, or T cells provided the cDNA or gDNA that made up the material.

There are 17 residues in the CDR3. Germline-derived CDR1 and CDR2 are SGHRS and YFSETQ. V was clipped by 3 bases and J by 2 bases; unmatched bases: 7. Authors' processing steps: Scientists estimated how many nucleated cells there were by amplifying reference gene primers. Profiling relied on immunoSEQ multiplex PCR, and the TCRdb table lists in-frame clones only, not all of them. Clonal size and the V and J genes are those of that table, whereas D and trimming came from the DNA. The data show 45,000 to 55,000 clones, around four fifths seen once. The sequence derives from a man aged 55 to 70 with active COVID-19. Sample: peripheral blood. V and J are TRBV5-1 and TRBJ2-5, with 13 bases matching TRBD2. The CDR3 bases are TGCGCCAGCAGCTCTGGACTAGCGGGAGTCTTTCAAGAGACCCAGTACTTC. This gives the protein CASSSGLAGVFQETQYF. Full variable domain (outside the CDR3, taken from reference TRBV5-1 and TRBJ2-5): KAGVTQTPRYLIKTRGQQVTLSCSPISGHRSVSWYQQTPGQGLQFLFEYFSETQRNKGNFPGRFSGRQFSNSRSEMNVSTLELGDSALYLCASSSGLAGVFQETQYFGPGTRLLVL.